This T cell receptor (beta chain) was captured by sequencing in a study of shared clonotypes between healthy human individuals. Study-level background: CD4 naive and CD4 memory each took three plates per donor, while CD8 naive took two and CD8 memory one.

Per the original data handling: Junction-only immunoSEQ data arrived without quality scores, meaning filtering differed. Some clones are missing from TCRdb's copy, which holds only in-frame ones; the method was immunoSEQ multiplex PCR. That table supplies the V and J calls and clone size; D and trimming were determined from the DNA. Of a few million clones in the sample, around 92% were seen once. The CDR3 extends over 16 amino acids. Germline CDR1 is SEHNR and CDR2 is FQNEAQ (reference sequence). V lost 2 bases, J lost 5 bases, and 7 bases stayed unmatched. Investigators divided CD4+ cells into CD45RA+ naive and CD45RA-negative memory subsets.

Sequences were obtained from naive CD4+ T cells from PBMCs. The subset: CD45RA+ positively selected. V gene TRBV7-9 combines with J gene TRBJ2-1; 9 nucleotides match TRBD2. This receptor was obtained from a man between 18 and 35 years old in good health. Some clones in this sample may be carry-over from other donors' samples. The CDR3 DNA reads as TGTGCCAGCAGCTTAAGGGCTAGCGGGAAGGACAATGAGCAGTTCTTC. Translating gives CASSLRASGKDNEQFF.